This T cell receptor beta chain was recovered during a study of blood T cell repertoires in COVID-19. Study at large: T cells, B-cell-depleted T cells, or PBMCs provided the cDNA or gDNA that served as material.

Germline CDR1 and CDR2: SGHRS and YFSETQ. Trimming took 1 base from V and 5 from J, leaving 9 bases between them. The CDR3 loop spans 14 amino acids. Sequencing used immunoSEQ multiplex PCR; TCRdb keeps in-frame clones, though not all of them. The data show about 180,000 clones, approximately 87% seen once. This receptor was taken from a person aged 65 to 85 with COVID-19, enrolled during active disease. V is TRBV5-1 and J is TRBJ1-4; D ambiguous. Sequenced input: peripheral blood. This CDR3 reads CASSLSGFNEKLFF. For the CDR3, the DNA is TGCGCCAGCAGCTTGTCCGGGTTCAATGAAAAACTGTTTTTT.